The 10 T cell receptor beta chains listed next were all sequenced from one sample in a study of blood T cell repertoires in COVID-19. Assay: immunoSEQ multiplex PCR; the TCRdb copy retains only in-frame clones and omits some. The profile shows approximately 260,000 clones, approximately 86% of them singletons. The sequencing input was peripheral blood. These TCRs come from a man aged 18 to 29 with active or convalescent COVID-19.

The chain combines TRBV10-2 with TRBJ2-5; no definite D call. Germline CDR1 WSHSY, CDR2 SAAADI. The length of the CDR3 is 11 residues. V lost 7 bases, J lost 5 bases, and 8 bases lay in between. CDR3 in DNA: TGCGCCAGCACCGCGCGGGAGACCCAGTACTTC. This translates into CASTARETQYF.

This clone was seen more than once but under ten times. The chain joins TRBV2 to TRBJ2-3; 9 nucleotides align to TRBD1. Germline trimming cut 10 bases from V and 0 bases from J; bases unmatched to any gene: 8. The germline V gene has CDR1 SNHLY and CDR2 FYNNEI. The CDR3 totals 15 residues. The CDR3 nucleotides are TGTGCCACCCAGGGACAGGGAACTAGCACAGATACGCAGTATTTT. This gives the protein CATQGQGTSTDTQYF. Looking up the rest from reference TRBV2 and TRBJ2-3 gives the full variable domain: EPEVTQTPSHQVTQMGQEVILRCVPISNHLYFYWYRQILGQKVEFLVSFYNNEISEKSEIFDDQFSVERPDGSNFTLKIRSTKLEDSAMYFCATQGQGTSTDTQYFGPGTRLTVL.

In nucleotides, the CDR3 is TGTGCCAGCAGTTCGCAGGGGGCGGACACTGAAGCTTTCTTT. Its translation is CASSSQGADTEAFF. This chain links TRBV6-5 with TRBJ1-1; 8 nucleotides line up with TRBD1. The CDR3 is made up of 14 amino acids. With 4 bases clipped from V and 3 bases from J, the junction kept 4 bases outside the gene matches. Germline CDR1 is MNHEY and CDR2 is SVGAGI.

J is TRBJ1-4 and V is TRBV5-4; D remains ambiguous. The CDR3 has 16 residues. The V and J ends lost 4 bases and 3 bases respectively, with 16 bases between them. Germline V gives CDR1 SGHNT, CDR2 YYREEE (reference sequence). The CDR3 bases are TGTGCCAGCAGCCCCGGAGGGAGGGTGGCTAATGAAAAACTGTTTTTT. It codes for CASSPGGRVANEKLFF.

This CDR3 reads CASSSTGVRYGYTF. In DNA form, the CDR3 reads TGTGCCAGCAGCTCAACAGGGGTGAGGTATGGCTACACCTTC. The V gene is TRBV5-8, the J gene TRBJ1-2, with 7 bases matching TRBD1. Germline V gene sequence: CDR1 SGHTS, CDR2 YDEGEE. Trimming removed 3 bases from V and 5 bases from J; junction bases left unmatched: 7. CDR3 length: 14 residues.

The chain has TRBV2 and TRBJ1-2; D gene unclear. V was trimmed by 3 bases and J by 5 bases, leaving 16 bases between them. Per the germline V gene, CDR1 is SNHLY and CDR2 is FYNNEI. CDR3 length: 15 residues. CDR3 amino acids: CASSDWSGPEYGYTF. The CDR3, as DNA: TGTGCCAGCAGTGATTGGTCGGGTCCCGAATATGGCTACACCTTC.

The chain is built from TRBV4-2 and TRBJ1-2, with TRBD1 identical over 12 bases. Germline V gene data show CDR1 as LGHNA and CDR2 as YNFKEQ. With 4 bases clipped from V and 4 bases from J, the junction kept 7 bases outside the gene matches. CDR3 length: 16 amino acids. The CDR3 DNA reads as TGTGCCAGCAGCCCGGGACAGGGGGCCGGACGCTATGGCTACACCTTC. It specifies CASSPGQGAGRYGYTF.

The J gene is TRBJ2-1, the V gene TRBV5-1; D not certain. Germline CDR1 is SGHRS and CDR2 is YFSETQ. This CDR3 region has 14 residues. V lost 4 bases to trimming and J lost 7 bases, with 15 bases between them. Here the CDR3 DNA reads TGCGCCAGCAGCAGAGGAGAGGTAGTGAATGAGCAGTTCTTC. This encodes CASSRGEVVNEQFF.

This sequence joins TRBV10-2 and TRBJ2-1, with 12 bases aligning to TRBD2. J was trimmed by 9 bases and V by 6 bases; bases with no gene match: 9. The germline V gene encodes CDR1 WSHSY and CDR2 SAAADI. The CDR3 has 15 amino acids. The CDR3 here is CASRPTSGGLGEQFF. In DNA form, the CDR3 reads TGCGCCAGCAGGCCGACTAGCGGGGGTCTTGGTGAGCAGTTCTTC.

The V and J genes are TRBV19 and TRBJ1-2; 8 nucleotides line up with TRBD1. J lost 4 bases, V lost 4 bases, and 2 bases had no gene match. Germline lookup yields CDR1 LNHDA and CDR2 SQIVND (reference sequence). This CDR3 is 13 amino acids long. CDR3 sequence: CASSRDRSYGYTF. The CDR3 DNA reads as TGTGCCAGTAGTAGGGACAGGAGCTATGGCTACACCTTC.